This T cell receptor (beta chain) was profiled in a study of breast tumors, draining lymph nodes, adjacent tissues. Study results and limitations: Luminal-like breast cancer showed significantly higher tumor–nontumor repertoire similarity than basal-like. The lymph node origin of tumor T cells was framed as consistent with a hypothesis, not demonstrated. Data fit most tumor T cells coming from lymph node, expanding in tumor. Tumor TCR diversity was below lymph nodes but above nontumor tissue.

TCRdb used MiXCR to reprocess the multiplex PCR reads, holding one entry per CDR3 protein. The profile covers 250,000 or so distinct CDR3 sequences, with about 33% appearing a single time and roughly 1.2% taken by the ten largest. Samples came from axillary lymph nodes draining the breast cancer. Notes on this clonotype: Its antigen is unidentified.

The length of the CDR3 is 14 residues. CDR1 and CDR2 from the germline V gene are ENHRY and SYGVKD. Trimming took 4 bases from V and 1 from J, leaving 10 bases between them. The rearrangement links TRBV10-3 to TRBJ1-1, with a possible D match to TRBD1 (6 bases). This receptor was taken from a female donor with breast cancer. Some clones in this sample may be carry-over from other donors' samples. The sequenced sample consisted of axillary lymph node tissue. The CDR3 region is CAISVRQENTEAFF. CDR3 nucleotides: TGTGCCATCAGTGTTCGACAGGAGAACACTGAAGCTTTCTTT.